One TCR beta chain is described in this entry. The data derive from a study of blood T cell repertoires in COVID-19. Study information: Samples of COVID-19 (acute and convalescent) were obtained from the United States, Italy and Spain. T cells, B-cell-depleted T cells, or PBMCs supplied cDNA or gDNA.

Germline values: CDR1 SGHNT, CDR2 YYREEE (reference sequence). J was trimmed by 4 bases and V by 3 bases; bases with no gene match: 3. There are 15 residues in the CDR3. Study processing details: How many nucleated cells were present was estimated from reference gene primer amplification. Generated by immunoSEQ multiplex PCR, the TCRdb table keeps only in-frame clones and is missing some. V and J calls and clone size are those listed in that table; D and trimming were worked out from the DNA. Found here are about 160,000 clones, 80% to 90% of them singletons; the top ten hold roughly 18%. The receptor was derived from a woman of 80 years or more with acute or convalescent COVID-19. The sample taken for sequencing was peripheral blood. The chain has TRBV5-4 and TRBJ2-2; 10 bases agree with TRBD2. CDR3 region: CASSYRLAGTGELFF. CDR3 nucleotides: TGTGCCAGCAGCTACCGACTAGCGGGCACCGGGGAGCTGTTTTTT.